The T cell receptor (beta chain) under discussion was sequenced for a study of graft-versus-host responses after intestinal transplantation. As for the study in general: In this cohort, recipients had multivisceral, liver-intestinal, or isolated intestinal transplants. Every one of the recipients received anti-thymocyte globulin induction and afterwards took tacrolimus and steroids for roughly three years.

Some clones are missing from TCRdb's copy, which holds only in-frame ones; the method was immunoSEQ multiplex PCR. Here the sample spans tens of thousands of clones, roughly 91% being singletons. General study points: GvH clonotypes were identified within recipient marrow, with a subset emerging first in ileum or blood. High graft-versus-host to host-versus-graft T cell clonal ratios marked allografts of patients with graft-donor macrochimerism.

In its sample, this clone was seen once. The antigen is not known. The TCR comes from a human donor who received an intestinal transplant. Sequences were derived from unstimulated CD8+ T cells sorted from spleen or lymph node cells, sampled before intestinal transplant.

The CDR3 DNA sequence: TGTGCCAGCAGTTCCAGGGGTAATGGAAACACCATATATTTT. Amino acids: CASSSRGNGNTIYF. The V call is TRBV27, the J call TRBJ1-3, with a weak D call TRBD1 (6 bases). Looked up from germline, CDR1 is MNHEY and CDR2 is SMNVEV (reference sequence). This CDR3 has 14 residues. Trimming removed 4 bases from V and 3 bases from J, with 10 bases in between.